This passage covers 15 T cell receptor beta chains from one sample sequenced in a study of patients and donors after allogeneic stem cell transplantation. TCRdb used MiXCR to reprocess the RT-PCR reads, holding one entry per CDR3 protein. The repertoire holds about 960,000 distinct CDR3 sequences, with more than 15% as singletons. Material: blood, either unsorted or a sorted T cell fraction (not recorded which). Receptors originate from a human donor who was either an allogeneic HSCT recipient or a stem cell or donor lymphocyte infusion donor (not recorded which). It is not recorded whose cells these are; they may come from a transplant donor.

This clonotype was detected many times. The V call is TRBV20-1, the J call TRBJ2-1; D not certain. The V gene lost 3 bases and the J gene lost 6 bases, with 12 bases spanning the gap. CDR1 is DFQATT and CDR2 is SNEGSKA in the germline V gene (reference sequence). This CDR3 spans 13 amino acids. The CDR3 region has the DNA TGCAGTGCTAGCTTTTTTCGGACCAATGAGCAGTTCTTC. It translates to CSASFFRTNEQFF.

V and J are TRBV5-1 and TRBJ2-3; TRBD2 aligns across 8 bases. With 4 bases clipped from V and 7 bases from J, the junction kept 8 bases outside the gene matches. Germline-derived CDR1 and CDR2 are SGHRS and YFSETQ. This CDR3 has 14 residues. The chain's CDR3 is CASSDPAGVNTQYF. The CDR3 DNA sequence: TGCGCCAGCAGCGACCCAGCGGGGGTAAATACGCAGTATTTT.

This clonotype was detected a few times. The rearrangement joins TRBV20-1 to TRBJ2-1; the D gene is possibly TRBD2 (6 bases). The CDR3 covers 14 residues. The V end lost 8 bases, the J end lost 0 bases, and 14 bases lay between the germline ends. Germline lookup yields CDR1 DFQATT and CDR2 SNEGSKA (reference sequence). CDR3 region: CSIKRASSYNEQFF. The CDR3 nucleotides read TGCAGTATCAAGCGGGCTAGCTCCTACAATGAGCAGTTCTTC.

This chain links TRBV12-3 or TRBV12-4 with TRBJ1-2, with 7 bases fitting TRBD1. The CDR3 runs 14 residues. J gave up 2 bases and V 5 bases, and 5 bases lay outside the gene matches. CDR3 DNA sequence: TGTGCCAGCAGTCGGGACAGCCCAAACTATGGCTACACCTTC. As protein: CASSRDSPNYGYTF.

V usage is TRBV5-6 and J usage is TRBJ1-5; D is unclear. Between the trimmed V and J ends, which lost 0 bases and 1 base, there was a span of 11 bases. The germline gives CDR1 SGHDT, CDR2 YYEEEE. The CDR3 length is 16 residues. The CDR3 here is CASSLVGGPSNQPQHF. The DNA of the CDR3 is TGTGCCAGCAGCTTGGTCGGAGGTCCGAGCAATCAGCCCCAGCATTTT.

This rearrangement joins TRBV10-3 to TRBJ2-7; perhaps D is TRBD1 or TRBD2 (5 bases each). Trimming left V 5 bases short and J 3 bases short, with 14 bases between. The CDR3 contains 14 residues. The V gene's germline CDR1 is ENHRY and CDR2 SYGVKD. CDR3 residues: CAISFPGAGYEQYF. As DNA, the CDR3 is TGTGCCATCAGTTTCCCCGGGGCGGGCTACGAGCAGTACTTC.

The chain combines TRBV4-1 with TRBJ2-1; D perhaps matches TRBD2 (6 bases). Germline V gene lookup returns CDR1 MGHRA and CDR2 YSYEKL. The CDR3 extends over 15 amino acids. Trimming shortened V by 4 bases and J by 0 bases, and 10 bases separated the two germline ends. This CDR3 is CASSRGETSYNEQFF. In nucleotides, the CDR3 is TGCGCCAGCAGCCGGGGGGAGACCTCCTACAATGAGCAGTTCTTC.

This clonotype was counted ten times or more. The chain combines TRBV29-1 with TRBJ2-1, with 12 bases fitting TRBD1. Germline V CDR1 and CDR2: SQVTM, ANQGSEA. The CDR3 is 12 amino acids. V was pared by 8 bases and J by 9 bases, with 5 bases of the junction left unmatched. CDR3 sequence reads: CSMWDRGLEQFF. CDR3 nucleotide sequence: TGCAGCATGTGGGACAGGGGGCTTGAGCAGTTCTTC.

The chain has TRBV30 and TRBJ1-1; D gene unclear. Deletions cut 3 bases from V and 1 base from J, with 15 bases between. Germline CDR1 GTSNPN, CDR2 SVGIG (reference sequence). There are 15 residues in the CDR3. DNA of the CDR3: TGTGCCTGGAGGGACTTTAGTCCGAAGAACACTGAAGCTTTCTTT. Amino acids: CAWRDFSPKNTEAFF.

This clonotype turned up a few times. The chain uses TRBV30 and TRBJ1-5; D is unclear. This CDR3 contains 11 residues. Germline V gene data show CDR1 as GTSNPN and CDR2 as SVGIG (reference sequence). V lost 4 bases to trimming and J lost 7 bases, with 8 bases between them. CDR3 nucleotide sequence: TGTGCCTGGATGAGGGCCCAGCCCCAGCATTTT. Translation gives CAWMRAQPQHF. The entire variable domain, with the rest obtained from reference TRBV30 and TRBJ1-5, is as follows: SQTIHQWPATLVQPVGSPLSLECTVEGTSNPNLYWYRQAAGRGLQLLFYSVGIGQISSEVPQNLSASRPQDRQFILSSKKLLLSDSGFYLCAWMRAQPQHFGDGTRLSIL.

This clonotype was observed a handful of times. The chain links TRBV7-2 to TRBJ2-3; the match to TRBD2 covers 8 bases. Germline V gene data show CDR1 as SGHTA and CDR2 as FQGNSA. V was clipped by 6 bases and J by 4 bases; unmatched bases: 9. This CDR3 is built from 15 residues. DNA of the CDR3: TGTGCCAGCAGATCCACGGGGCGGGGGGCAGATACGCAGTATTTT. Its protein product is CASRSTGRGADTQYF.

Only a few counts were recorded for this clonotype. The chain couples TRBV14 to TRBJ1-1; no firm D call. The CDR3 contains 16 residues. Germline CDR1 is SGHDN and CDR2 is FVKESK. V gave up 4 bases and J gave up 0 bases, with 15 bases separating them. The CDR3 here is CASSPMSEGVNTEAFF. For the CDR3, the DNA is TGTGCCAGCAGCCCAATGTCCGAGGGTGTGAACACTGAAGCTTTCTTT.

J is TRBJ2-2 and V is TRBV14; D may match TRBD1 or TRBD2 (5 bases each). CDR3 length equals 14 residues. Germline V gives CDR1 SGHDN, CDR2 FVKESK. V lost 9 bases, J lost 1 base, and 12 bases lay in between. The CDR3 is CASRRGLNTGELFF. The CDR3 DNA is TGTGCCAGTCGCCGGGGCCTGAACACCGGGGAGCTGTTTTTT.

This clonotype was observed a few times. The rearrangement joins TRBV4-1 to TRBJ2-3; 9 bases line up with TRBD2. The CDR3 is made up of 16 amino acids. The J segment lost 6 bases and the V segment lost 3 bases, leaving 10 bases of the junction unmatched. CDR1 and CDR2 (germline): MGHRA, YSYEKL. CDR3 sequence (DNA): TGCGCCAGCAGCCACCTCTTAGGCGGGGGGGCGGATACGCAGTATTTT. Translated, it gives CASSHLLGGGADTQYF.

This clonotype appeared many times. V gene TRBV5-1 combines with J gene TRBJ1-1; D gene uncertain. Trimming took off 2 bases at V and 4 bases at J, with 9 bases between the two ends. CDR3 length: 13 residues. Germline-derived CDR1 and CDR2 are SGHRS and YFSETQ. The CDR3 sequence: CASSFDVVTEAFF. The CDR3, as DNA: TGCGCCAGCAGCTTTGACGTGGTCACTGAAGCTTTCTTT.